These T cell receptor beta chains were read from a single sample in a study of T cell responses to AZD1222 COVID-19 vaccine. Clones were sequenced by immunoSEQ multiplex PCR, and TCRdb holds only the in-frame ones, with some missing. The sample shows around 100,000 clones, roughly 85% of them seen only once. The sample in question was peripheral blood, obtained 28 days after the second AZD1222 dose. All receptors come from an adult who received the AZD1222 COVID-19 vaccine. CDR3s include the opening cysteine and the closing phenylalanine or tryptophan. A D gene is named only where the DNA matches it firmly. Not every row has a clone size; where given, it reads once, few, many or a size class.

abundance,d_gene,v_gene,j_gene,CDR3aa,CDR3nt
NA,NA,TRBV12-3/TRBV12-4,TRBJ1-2,CASSPGGNGYTF,TGTGCCAGCAGTCCGGGAGGGAATGGCTACACCTTC
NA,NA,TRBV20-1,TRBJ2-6,CSASYVSGANVLTF,TGCAGTGCTAGTTACGTCTCTGGGGCCAACGTCCTGACTTTC
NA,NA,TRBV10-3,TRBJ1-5,CAISGGGSNQPQHF,TGTGCCATCAGTGGGGGAGGGAGCAATCAGCCCCAGCATTTT
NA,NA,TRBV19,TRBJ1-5,CASSPIQGQNNQPQHF,TGTGCCAGTAGCCCCATCCAGGGTCAGAACAATCAGCCCCAGCATTTT
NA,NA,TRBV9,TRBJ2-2,CASSVELRSGELFF,TGTGCCAGCAGCGTAGAATTGCGATCCGGGGAGCTGTTTTTT
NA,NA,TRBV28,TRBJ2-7,CASNDVYEQYF,TGTGCCAGCAACGACGTGTACGAGCAGTACTTC
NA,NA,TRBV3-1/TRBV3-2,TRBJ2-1,CASSQELDPYYNEQFF,TGTGCCAGCAGCCAAGAACTGGACCCGTACTACAATGAGCAGTTCTTC
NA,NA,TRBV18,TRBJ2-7,CASSSPYEQYF,TGTGCCAGCTCATCCCCCTACGAGCAGTACTTC
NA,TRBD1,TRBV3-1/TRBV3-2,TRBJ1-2,CASSQWSTGQTHGYTF,TGTGCCAGCAGCCAATGGTCGACAGGGCAGACGCATGGCTACACCTTC
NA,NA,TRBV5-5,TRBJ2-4,CASSLGPSLAKNIQYF,TGTGCCAGCAGCTTGGGTCCTTCGTTAGCCAAAAACATTCAGTACTTC
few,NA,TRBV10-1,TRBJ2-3,CASSESALEATDTQYF,TGCGCCAGCAGTGAGTCGGCGCTAGAGGCAACAGATACGCAGTATTTT
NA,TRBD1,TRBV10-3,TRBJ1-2,CAINTGQGEGYGYTF,TGTGCCATCAATACGGGACAGGGCGAGGGCTATGGCTACACCTTC
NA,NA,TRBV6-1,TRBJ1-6,CASSDGQGDNSPLHF,TGTGCCAGCAGTGACGGGCAGGGAGATAATTCACCCCTCCACTTT
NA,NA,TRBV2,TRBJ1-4,CASSVRAAEKLFF,TGTGCCAGCAGTGTTCGGGCTGCTGAAAAACTGTTTTTT
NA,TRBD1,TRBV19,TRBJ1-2,CATKQGGNYGYTF,TGTGCCACTAAACAGGGGGGTAACTATGGCTACACCTTC
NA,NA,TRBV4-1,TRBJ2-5,CASSQEGPRETQYF,TGCGCCAGCAGCCAAGAGGGACCTCGGGAGACCCAGTACTTC
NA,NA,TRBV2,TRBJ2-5,CASSERETQYF,TGTGCCAGCAGTGAAAGAGAGACCCAGTACTTC
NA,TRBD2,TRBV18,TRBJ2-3,CASSPLPGGHADTQYF,TGTGCCAGCTCACCTTTACCGGGAGGGCACGCAGATACGCAGTATTTT
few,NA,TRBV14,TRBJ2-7,CASSQLSWSSYEQYF,TGTGCCAGCAGCCAGCTCTCCTGGAGCTCCTACGAGCAGTACTTC
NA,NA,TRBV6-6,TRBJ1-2,CASKNPATANGYTF,TGTGCCAGCAAAAATCCCGCGACCGCCAATGGCTACACCTTC
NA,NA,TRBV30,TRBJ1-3,CAWSGVLSGNTIYF,TGTGCCTGGAGTGGGGTGCTCTCTGGAAACACCATATATTTT
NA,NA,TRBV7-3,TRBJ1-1,CASSLTGSENTEAFF,TGTGCCAGCAGCTTAACCGGCAGCGAGAACACTGAAGCTTTCTTT
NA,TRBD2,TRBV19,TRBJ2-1,CASSIDSGRTNEQFF,TGTGCCAGTAGTATAGATAGCGGGAGGACCAATGAGCAGTTCTTC
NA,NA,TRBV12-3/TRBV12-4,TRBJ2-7,CASTFGHSEQYF,TGTGCCAGCACCTTCGGACATTCCGAGCAGTACTTC
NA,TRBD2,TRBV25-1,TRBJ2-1,CASSELASGEEQFF,TGTGCCAGCAGTGAATTGGCTAGCGGGGAAGAGCAGTTCTTC
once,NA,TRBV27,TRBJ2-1,CASSWSRSVSQQFF,TGTGCCAGCAGTTGGAGTAGGTCCGTGTCACAGCAGTTCTTC